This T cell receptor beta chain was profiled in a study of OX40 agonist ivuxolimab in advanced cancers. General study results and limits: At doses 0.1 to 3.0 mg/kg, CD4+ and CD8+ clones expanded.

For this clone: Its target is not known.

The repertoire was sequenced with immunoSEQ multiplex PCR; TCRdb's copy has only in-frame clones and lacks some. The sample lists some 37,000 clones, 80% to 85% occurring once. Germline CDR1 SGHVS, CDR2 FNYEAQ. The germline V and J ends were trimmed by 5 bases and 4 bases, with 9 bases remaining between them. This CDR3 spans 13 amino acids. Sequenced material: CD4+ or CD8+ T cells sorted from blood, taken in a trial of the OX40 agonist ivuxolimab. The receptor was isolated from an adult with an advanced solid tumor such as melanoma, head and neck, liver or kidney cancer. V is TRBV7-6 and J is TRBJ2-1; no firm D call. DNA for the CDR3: TGTGCCAGCAGCCCAGGACCTTACAATGAGCAGTTCTTC. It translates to CASSPGPYNEQFF.